A single sample is the source of the 20 T cell receptor beta chains below, sequenced in a study of T cell responses to AZD1222 COVID-19 vaccine. TCRdb's table, derived via immunoSEQ multiplex PCR, lists solely in-frame clones and lacks some. Of more than 85,000 clones listed, 80% to 90% are singletons. Sequences were derived from peripheral blood, sampled 28 days after the second AZD1222 dose. All receptors derive from an adult who received the AZD1222 COVID-19 vaccine.

This chain's CDR3 is CASSQIQGAGANVLTF. The CDR3 bases are TGTGCCAGCAGCCAGATACAGGGTGCTGGGGCCAACGTCCTGACTTTC. The chain combines TRBV28 with TRBJ2-6, with a tentative D call TRBD1 (6 bases). Trimming took off 6 bases at V and 2 bases at J, with 14 bases between the two ends. Germline V gene sequence: CDR1 MDHEN, CDR2 SYDVKM. This CDR3 region has 16 residues.

V and J are TRBV5-1 and TRBJ2-2, with unresolved D. Germline lookup yields CDR1 SGHRS and CDR2 YFSETQ. There are 14 residues in the CDR3. Trimming took off 0 bases at V and 10 bases at J, with 13 bases between the two ends. This chain's CDR3 is CASSLVTIEPELFF. The CDR3, as DNA: TGCGCCAGCAGCTTGGTAACTATCGAACCGGAGCTGTTTTTT.

V is TRBV27 and J is TRBJ2-2, with TRBD2 identical over 9 bases. CDR3 length equals 19 residues. Germline CDR1 MNHEY, CDR2 SMNVEV (reference sequence). V dropped 2 bases and J dropped 6; count of bases not matched to a gene: 16. In DNA, the CDR3 is TGTGCCAGCAGTTTAACCCCCCCTGGACTAGCGATAGGCGCCGGGGAGCTGTTTTTT. As protein: CASSLTPPGLAIGAGELFF.

V and J are TRBV11-2 and TRBJ2-2; D possibly corresponds to TRBD2 (6 bases). V gave up 5 bases and J gave up 2 bases, with 9 bases separating them. The CDR3 is 14 amino acids. Germline V lookup: CDR1 SGHAT, CDR2 FQNNGV. The CDR3 DNA follows: TGTGCCAGCAGCCCGGGACTTAACACCGGGGAGCTGTTTTTT. It codes for CASSPGLNTGELFF.

The chain recombines TRBV7-6 with TRBJ1-1; 7 positions agree with TRBD1. The CDR3 loop spans 15 amino acids. Germline CDR1 and CDR2: SGHVS and FNYEAQ. Trimming cost V 5 bases and J 3 bases; bases outside gene matches: 9. In DNA form, the CDR3 reads TGTGCCAGCAGCCCAACAGGGGCCACGTACACTGAAGCTTTCTTT. Protein: CASSPTGATYTEAFF.

The CDR3 DNA follows: TGTGCCAGCGGGACCTACGAGCAGTACTTC. Amino acids: CASGTYEQYF. J is TRBJ2-7 and V is TRBV27, with D hard to call. V was pared by 8 bases and J by 2 bases, with 4 bases between. CDR1 is MNHEY, CDR2 SMNVEV, per germline (reference sequence). CDR3 length: 10 amino acids.

The V call is TRBV18, the J call TRBJ1-1, with TRBD1 matching over 8 bases. The CDR3 contains 14 residues. Germline lookup yields CDR1 KGHSH and CDR2 LQKENI. V dropped 3 bases and J dropped 4; count of bases not matched to a gene: 4. The CDR3 here is CASSPTTGGTEAFF. DNA of the CDR3: TGTGCCAGCTCACCTACAACAGGGGGCACTGAAGCTTTCTTT.

The CDR3 here is CASSPLGQGYHEQFF. The CDR3 DNA reads TGTGCCAGCAGTCCCCTGGGACAGGGATACCATGAGCAGTTCTTC. V usage is TRBV27 and J usage is TRBJ2-1; 9 bases line up with TRBD1. The CDR3 contains 15 residues. Trimming cost V 5 bases and J 8 bases; bases outside gene matches: 10. From germline, CDR1 is MNHEY and CDR2 SMNVEV (reference sequence).

This clone was counted once. The chain employs TRBV6-5 and TRBJ2-3, with 7 bases identical to TRBD1. V trimming: 7 bases; J trimming: 0 bases; junction bases outside the gene matches: 7. The CDR3 totals 15 residues. The germline gives CDR1 MNHEY, CDR2 SVGAGI. The CDR3 here is CASMEGQASTDTQYF. CDR3 DNA sequence: TGTGCCAGCATGGAAGGACAGGCTAGCACAGATACGCAGTATTTT.

This clone was recorded once. The chain couples TRBV5-5 to TRBJ2-1; no definite D call. CDR3 size: 14 residues. Germline-derived CDR1 and CDR2 are SGHKS and YYEKEE (reference sequence). The V gene lost 0 bases and the J gene lost 4 bases, with 8 bases spanning the gap. CDR3 region: CASSLGTDYNEQFF. The CDR3 bases are TGTGCCAGCAGCTTGGGTACAGATTACAATGAGCAGTTCTTC.

The chain combines TRBV7-2 with TRBJ2-3; no firm D call. The CDR3 totals 14 residues. CDR1 and CDR2 (germline): SGHTA, FQGNSA. V gave up 0 bases and J gave up 6 bases, with 10 bases separating them. The CDR3: CASSLALFRDTQYF. CDR3 nucleotides: TGTGCCAGCAGCTTAGCGCTTTTTAGGGATACGCAGTATTTT.

This clone appeared a few times. The chain joins TRBV6-1 to TRBJ1-1; D gene unclear. CDR1 and CDR2 from the germline V gene are MNHNS and SASEGT. The germline V and J ends were trimmed by 3 bases and 8 bases, with 10 bases remaining between them. This CDR3 is 12 amino acids long. CDR3 sequence reads: CASSDNRGEAFF. The CDR3 DNA reads TGTGCCAGCAGTGATAATCGGGGAGAAGCTTTCTTT.

The CDR3 DNA is TGTGCCAGCAGCTTCGAAGGGGGGCGGGGGCGAGGATACAATGAGCAGTTCTTC. Translated: CASSFEGGRGRGYNEQFF. This chain connects TRBV5-4 to TRBJ2-1; possible D gene TRBD2, 7 bases. The CDR3 runs to 18 residues. Germline lookup yields CDR1 SGHNT and CDR2 YYREEE (reference sequence). V lost 2 bases to trimming and J lost 4 bases, with 22 bases between them.

The CDR3 loop is CASSLGPGGAQPQHF. As DNA, the CDR3 is TGTGCCAGCAGCTTAGGGCCAGGGGGTGCTCAGCCCCAGCATTTT. The gene calls are TRBV7-2 and TRBJ1-5; 7 bases map to TRBD1. Germline V gene sequence: CDR1 SGHTA, CDR2 FQGNSA. The length of the CDR3 is 15 residues. V trimming: 1 base; J trimming: 6 bases; junction bases outside the gene matches: 6.

This chain connects TRBV7-8 to TRBJ2-2, with TRBD1 identical over 11 bases. With V trimmed by 4 bases and J by 7 bases, 14 bases remained unmatched. In germline, CDR1 is SGHVS, CDR2 FQNEAQ. This CDR3 spans 18 amino acids. The CDR3 spells CASSSIRTGGRMVGELFF. CDR3 sequence (DNA): TGTGCCAGCAGCTCGATTAGGACAGGGGGCAGGATGGTCGGGGAGCTGTTTTTT.

CDR3 in amino acids: CASSKEGDDSYEQYF. As DNA, the CDR3 is TGTGCCAGCAGCAAAGAAGGGGACGACTCCTACGAGCAGTACTTC. The chain employs TRBV21-1 and TRBJ2-7. TRBV21-1 is a pseudogene locus. The CDR3 totals 15 residues.

This sequence joins TRBV5-1 and TRBJ1-6, with D perhaps matching TRBD1 (5 bases). The CDR3 contains 15 residues. Looked up from germline, CDR1 is SGHRS and CDR2 is YFSETQ. The ends were cut back, 0 bases at V and 8 bases at J, with 12 bases in the middle. CDR3 in DNA: TGCGCCAGCAGCTTGGCCGGGGACGGATATTCACCCCTCCACTTT. This translates into CASSLAGDGYSPLHF.

The chain combines TRBV5-1 with TRBJ2-7; TRBD1 agrees at 8 bases. The V gene end was trimmed by 0 bases and the J gene end by 3 bases; junction bases not matched to a gene: 5. The CDR3 is 15 amino acids. The germline V gene encodes CDR1 SGHRS and CDR2 YFSETQ. DNA of the CDR3: TGCGCCAGCAGCTTGGTTACAGGGGGAATCTACGAGCAGTACTTC. Protein sequence: CASSLVTGGIYEQYF. The entire variable domain, with the rest obtained from reference TRBV5-1 and TRBJ2-7, is as follows: KAGVTQTPRYLIKTRGQQVTLSCSPISGHRSVSWYQQTPGQGLQFLFEYFSETQRNKGNFPGRFSGRQFSNSRSEMNVSTLELGDSALYLCASSLVTGGIYEQYFGPGTRLTVT.

This clone was counted only a few times. V and J are TRBV7-9 and TRBJ2-7; 7 bases match TRBD2. CDR1 and CDR2 (germline): SEHNR, FQNEAQ (reference sequence). V was pared by 1 base and J by 2 bases, with 2 bases of the junction left unmatched. The CDR3 covers 14 residues. Here the CDR3 DNA reads TGTGCCAGCAGCTTAGGTCTAGCGGCCTACGAGCAGTACTTC. This sequence encodes CASSLGLAAYEQYF.

Here the CDR3 reads CASSLDLTGGTGTQYF. The CDR3 DNA follows: TGTGCCAGCAGCTTAGATCTAACGGGAGGCACGGGAACGCAGTATTTT. The genes are TRBV11-3 and TRBJ2-3; 7 bases are a match to TRBD2. V lost 0 bases to trimming and J lost 9 bases; unmatched junction nucleotides: 12. The germline CDR1 and CDR2 sequences are SGHNT and YENEEA. The CDR3 length is 16 residues.